This T cell receptor (beta chain) was obtained from a study of identical twins (dated by TCRdb to the mid-2010s). Background on the whole study: To test whether fetal clonotypes persist, this study deep-sequenced TCR alpha and beta repertoires from monozygotic twins, from unrelated adults of various ages, and from cord blood. To rule out contamination, replicate twin experiments were performed at different times with different library preparation protocols. Results the study describes overall, beyond this receptor: In monozygotic twins, recombination models systematically underestimated out-of-frame TCR alpha sharing, but the models matched the sharing seen between unrelated individuals. Because the same donors could not be followed over many years, the conclusions depended on cross-sectional statistical analysis. Fewer insertions were carried by abundant cord blood beta clonotypes, a similar but weaker trend appeared in young adult naive repertoires, and no such trend appeared in memory repertoires. Compared with coincidental sharing between unrelated individuals, out-of-frame TCR alpha sequences shared between twins showed an excess of sequences with low generation probability. The excess sharing between twins in beta out-of-frame sequences was weaker because fewer shared sequences reduced the signal-to-noise ratio. Invariant T cells such as MAIT and iNKT could partly confound zero-insertion analyses, although diverse VJ usage argued against such confounding for most clonotypes.

In regard to this clonotype: Its cognate antigen has yet to be identified. Base quality data are lacking; no much larger clone is found one base away.

The protocol used for the library was 5' RACE. Sequencing took place on an Illumina HiSeq 2000. Template switching added a universal primer binding site, and the final cDNA carried a unique molecular identifier that allowed TCR cDNA molecules to be counted accurately. Specific primers in the conserved constant-segment region were used to synthesize first-strand cDNA for the TCR alpha and beta chains. To control for contamination, every cDNA library was double barcoded, receiving both a SMART-Mk sample barcode and Illumina barcodes. TruSeq adapter sequences along with Illumina sample barcodes were introduced in two successive PCR steps. Sequencing of the TCR alpha and beta cDNA libraries was done on the Illumina HiSeq platform using custom primers. As for how the authors treated the data: Unique molecular identifiers were extracted from raw reads with MiGEC, and CDR3 positions were determined with MiXCR. For each individual, recombination models were inferred using an EM algorithm with the repgenHMM and IGoR tools. The analysis of shared clonotypes was done with the tcR package in R, with sharing normalized by the product of cloneset sizes. To study raw recombination free of thymic and clonal selection effects, out-of-frame nonproductive sequences were analyzed. TCRdb reprocessed the public reads (quality trimming at Q25 with fastp, clone calling with MiXCR) and kept in-frame beta chains. Rows merge per CDR3 protein into single entries with the most common DNA and genes. These V and J calls derive from TCRdb rather than the authors' analysis. The sample data list fewer than 650,000 distinct CDR3 sequences, and nearly 10% of these were observed just once. More than 2.5% of the sample rests with the top ten.

The germline V gene yields SGHDN for CDR1 and FVKESK for CDR2. Counted from cysteine to phenylalanine, this CDR3 has 17 amino acids. The only DNA kept is the CDR3, 51 bases in frame from the first base. Deletion took 1 base off V and 6 bases off J, with a span of 22 bases between the germline ends. Only healthy Caucasian donors were included. Three pairs of female monozygotic twins, all aged roughly 18 to 29 years, were included in the twin cohort. Peripheral blood mononuclear cells were the source from which RNA for the TCR libraries was isolated. This same sample was also taken into another study, of yellow fever vaccine responses in identical twins. The second source states: According to the authors, in identical twins the way T cells responded to vaccination appeared partly convergent and partly personalized. In the study, vaccine-responding T cell clones were precisely tracked in identical twins.

The origin of this receptor is a woman aged 18-29 years in good health. The chain is assembled from TRBV14 and TRBJ2-7; the D gene is possibly TRBD1, with 6 bases matching. The sample comprised PBMCs. The CDR3 protein is CASSQAPMGRTDPEQYF. The DNA is TGTGCCAGCAGCCAAGCCCCCATGGGCCGGACAGATCCCGAGCAGTACTTC.